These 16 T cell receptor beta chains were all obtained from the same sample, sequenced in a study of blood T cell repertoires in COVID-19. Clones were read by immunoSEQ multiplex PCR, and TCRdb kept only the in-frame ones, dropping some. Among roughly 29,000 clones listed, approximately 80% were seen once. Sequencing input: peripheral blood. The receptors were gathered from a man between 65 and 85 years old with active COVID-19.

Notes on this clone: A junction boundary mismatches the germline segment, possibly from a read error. CDR3 sequence (DNA): TGTGCCAGCAGGGGTCGCGACAACTTTGGCTACACCTTC. This codes for CASRGRDNFGYTF. The V and J genes are TRBV2 and TRBJ1-2; D remains ambiguous. Germline CDR1 reads SNHLY; CDR2 reads FYNNEI. The CDR3 is made up of 13 amino acids.

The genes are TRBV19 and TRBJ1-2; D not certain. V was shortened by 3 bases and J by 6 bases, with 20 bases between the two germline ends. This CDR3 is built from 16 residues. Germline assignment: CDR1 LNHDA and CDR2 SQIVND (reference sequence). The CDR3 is CASSMVDAGGPNGYTF. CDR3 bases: TGTGCCAGTAGTATGGTGGACGCTGGAGGACCTAATGGCTACACCTTC.

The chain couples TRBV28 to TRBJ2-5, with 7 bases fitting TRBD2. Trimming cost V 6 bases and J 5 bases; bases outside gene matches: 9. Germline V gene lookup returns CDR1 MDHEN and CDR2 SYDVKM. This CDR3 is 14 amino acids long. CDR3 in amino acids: CASRPAGVLETQYF. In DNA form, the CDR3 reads TGTGCCAGCAGGCCCGCGGGAGTACTCGAGACCCAGTACTTC.

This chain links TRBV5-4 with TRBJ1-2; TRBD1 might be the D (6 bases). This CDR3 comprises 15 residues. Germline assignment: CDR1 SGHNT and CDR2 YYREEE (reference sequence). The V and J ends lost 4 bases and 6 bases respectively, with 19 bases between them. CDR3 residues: CASSGQTGLADGYTF. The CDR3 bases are TGTGCCAGCAGCGGCCAGACAGGTTTGGCTGATGGCTACACCTTC. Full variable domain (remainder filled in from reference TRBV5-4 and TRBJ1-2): ETGVTQSPTHLIKTRGQQVTLRCSSQSGHNTVSWYQQALGQGPQFIFQYYREEENGRGNFPPRFSGLQFPNYSSELNVNALELDDSALYLCASSGQTGLADGYTFGSGTRLTVV.

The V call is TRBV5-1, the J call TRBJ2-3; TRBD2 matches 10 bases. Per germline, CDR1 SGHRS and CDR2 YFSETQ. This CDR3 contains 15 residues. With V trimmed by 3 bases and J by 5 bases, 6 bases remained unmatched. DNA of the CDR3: TGCGCCAGCAGCTGGGGACTAGCGCTGGGAGATACGCAGTATTTT. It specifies CASSWGLALGDTQYF.

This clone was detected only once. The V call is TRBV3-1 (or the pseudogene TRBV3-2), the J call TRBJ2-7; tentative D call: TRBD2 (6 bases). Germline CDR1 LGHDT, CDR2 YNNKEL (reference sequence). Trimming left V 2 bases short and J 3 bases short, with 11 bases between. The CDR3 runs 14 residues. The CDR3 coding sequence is TGTGCCAGCAGCCAATTTCTAGCGAGCTACGAGCAGTACTTC. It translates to CASSQFLASYEQYF.

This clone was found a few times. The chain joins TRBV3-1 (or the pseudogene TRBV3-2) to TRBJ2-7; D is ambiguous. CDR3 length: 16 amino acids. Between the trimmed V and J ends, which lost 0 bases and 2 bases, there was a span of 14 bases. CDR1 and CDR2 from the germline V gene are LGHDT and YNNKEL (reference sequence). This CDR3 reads CASSQESRYRAYEQYF. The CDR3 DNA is TGTGCCAGCAGCCAAGAAAGCCGGTACAGAGCCTACGAGCAGTACTTC.

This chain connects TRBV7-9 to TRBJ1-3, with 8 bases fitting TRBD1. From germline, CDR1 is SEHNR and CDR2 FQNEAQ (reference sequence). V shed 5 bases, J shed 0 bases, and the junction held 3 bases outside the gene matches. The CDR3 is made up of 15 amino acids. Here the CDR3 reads CASSPTGVSGNTIYF. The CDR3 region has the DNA TGTGCCAGCAGCCCGACAGGGGTCTCTGGAAACACCATATATTTT.

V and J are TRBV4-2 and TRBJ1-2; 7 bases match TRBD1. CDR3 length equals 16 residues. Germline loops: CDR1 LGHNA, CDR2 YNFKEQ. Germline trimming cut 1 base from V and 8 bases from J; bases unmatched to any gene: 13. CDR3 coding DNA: TGTGCCAGCAGCCAAGGAATGGGGCAGGGGGAAGGAGGCTACACCTTC. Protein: CASSQGMGQGEGGYTF.

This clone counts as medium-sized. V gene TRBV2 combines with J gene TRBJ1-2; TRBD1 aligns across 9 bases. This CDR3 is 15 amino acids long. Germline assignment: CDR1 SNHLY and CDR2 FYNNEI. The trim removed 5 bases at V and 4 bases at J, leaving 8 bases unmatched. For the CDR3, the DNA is TGTGCCAGCAGTCAGGACAGGGGCTTAAGCTATGGCTACACCTTC. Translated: CASSQDRGLSYGYTF.

The CDR3 DNA follows: TGCAGAGCGGACTTGGGGGATACGCAGTATTTT. Its translation is CRADLGDTQYF. This chain links TRBV20-1 with TRBJ2-3; tentatively, D is TRBD2 (5 bases). CDR3 length: 11 amino acids. Germline lookup yields CDR1 DFQATT and CDR2 SNEGSKA (reference sequence).

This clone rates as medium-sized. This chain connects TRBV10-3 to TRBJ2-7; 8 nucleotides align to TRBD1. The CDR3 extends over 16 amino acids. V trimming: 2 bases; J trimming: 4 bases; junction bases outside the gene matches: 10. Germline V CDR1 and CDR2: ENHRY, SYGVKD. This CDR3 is CAISEGDRGRGYEQYF. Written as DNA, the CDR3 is TGTGCCATCAGTGAGGGAGACAGGGGAAGAGGGTACGAGCAGTACTTC.

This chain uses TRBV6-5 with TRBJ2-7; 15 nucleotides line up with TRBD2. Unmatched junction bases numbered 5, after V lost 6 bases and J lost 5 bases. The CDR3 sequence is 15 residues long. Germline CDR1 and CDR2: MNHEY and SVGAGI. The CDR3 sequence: CASRGTSGRTHEQYF. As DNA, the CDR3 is TGTGCCAGCAGGGGGACTAGCGGGAGGACCCACGAGCAGTACTTC.

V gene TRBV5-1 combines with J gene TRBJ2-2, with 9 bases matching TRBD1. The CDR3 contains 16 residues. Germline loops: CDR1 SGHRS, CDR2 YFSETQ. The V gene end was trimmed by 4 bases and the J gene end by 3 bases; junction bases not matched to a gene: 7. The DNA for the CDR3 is TGCGCCAGCAGCCCCGACAGGGGGTTTTACACCGGGGAGCTGTTTTTT. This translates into CASSPDRGFYTGELFF.

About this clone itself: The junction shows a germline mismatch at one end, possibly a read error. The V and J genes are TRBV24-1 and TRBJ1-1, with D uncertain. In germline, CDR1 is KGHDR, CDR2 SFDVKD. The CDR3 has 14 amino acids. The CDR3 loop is CATSDSGGNPEAFF. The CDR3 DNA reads TGTGCCACCAGTGATTCGGGCGGGAACCCTGAAGCTTTCTTT.

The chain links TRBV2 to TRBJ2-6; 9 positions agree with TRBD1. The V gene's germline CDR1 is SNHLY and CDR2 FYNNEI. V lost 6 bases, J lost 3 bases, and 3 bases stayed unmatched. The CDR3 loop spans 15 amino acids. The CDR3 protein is CASSGTGFGANVLTF. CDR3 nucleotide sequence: TGTGCCAGCAGCGGGACAGGGTTTGGGGCCAACGTCCTGACTTTC.